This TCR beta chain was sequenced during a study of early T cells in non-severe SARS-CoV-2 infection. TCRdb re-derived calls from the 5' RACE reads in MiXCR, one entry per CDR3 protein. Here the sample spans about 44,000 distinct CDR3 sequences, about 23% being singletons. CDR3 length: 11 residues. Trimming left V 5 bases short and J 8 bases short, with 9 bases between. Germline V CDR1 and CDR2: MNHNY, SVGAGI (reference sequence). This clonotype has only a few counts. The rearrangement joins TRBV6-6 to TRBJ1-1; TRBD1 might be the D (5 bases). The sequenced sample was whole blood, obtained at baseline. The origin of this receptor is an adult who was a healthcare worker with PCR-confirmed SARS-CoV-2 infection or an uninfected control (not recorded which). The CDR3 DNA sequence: TGTGCCAGCAGTACCCGGACAGAAGCTTTCTTT. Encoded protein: CASSTRTEAFF.